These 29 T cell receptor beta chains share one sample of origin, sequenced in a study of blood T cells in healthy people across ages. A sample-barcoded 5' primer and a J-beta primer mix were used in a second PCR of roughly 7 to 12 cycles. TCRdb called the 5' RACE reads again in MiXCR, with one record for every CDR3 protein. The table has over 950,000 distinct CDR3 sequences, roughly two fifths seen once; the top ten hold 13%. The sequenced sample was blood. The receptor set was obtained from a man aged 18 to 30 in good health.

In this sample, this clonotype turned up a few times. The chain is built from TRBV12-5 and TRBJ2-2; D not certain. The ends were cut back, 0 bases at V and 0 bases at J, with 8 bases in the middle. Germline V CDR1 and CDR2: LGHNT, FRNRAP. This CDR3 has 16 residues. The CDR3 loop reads CASGLVLDTNTGELFF. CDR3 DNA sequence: TGTGCTAGTGGTTTGGTACTTGACACGAACACCGGGGAGCTGTTTTTT. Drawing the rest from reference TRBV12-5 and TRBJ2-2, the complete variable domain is DARVTQTPRHKVTEMGQEVTMRCQPILGHNTVFWYRQTMMQGLELLAYFRNRAPLDDSGMPKDRFSAEMPDATLATLKIQPSEPRDSAVYFCASGLVLDTNTGELFFGEGSRLTVL.

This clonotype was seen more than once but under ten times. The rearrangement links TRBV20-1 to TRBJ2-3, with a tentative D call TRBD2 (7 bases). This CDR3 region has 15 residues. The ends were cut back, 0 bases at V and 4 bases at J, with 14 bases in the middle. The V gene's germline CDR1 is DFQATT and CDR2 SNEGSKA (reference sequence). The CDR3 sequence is CSARDPGGPADTQYF. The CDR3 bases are TGCAGTGCTAGAGATCCCGGGGGGCCGGCAGATACGCAGTATTTT.

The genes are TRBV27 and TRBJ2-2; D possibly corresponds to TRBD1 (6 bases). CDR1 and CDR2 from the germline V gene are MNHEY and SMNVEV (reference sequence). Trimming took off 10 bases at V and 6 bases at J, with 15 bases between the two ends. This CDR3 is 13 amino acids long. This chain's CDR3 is CATWDTPSGELFF. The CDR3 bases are TGTGCCACCTGGGACACCCCGTCCGGGGAGCTGTTTTTT.

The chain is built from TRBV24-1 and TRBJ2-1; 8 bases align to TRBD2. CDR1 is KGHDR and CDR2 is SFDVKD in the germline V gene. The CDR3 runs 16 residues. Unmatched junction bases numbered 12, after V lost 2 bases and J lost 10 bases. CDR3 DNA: TGTGCCACCAGTGATTCCGAGACTAGCGCCAATAACGAGCAGTTCTTC. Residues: CATSDSETSANNEQFF.

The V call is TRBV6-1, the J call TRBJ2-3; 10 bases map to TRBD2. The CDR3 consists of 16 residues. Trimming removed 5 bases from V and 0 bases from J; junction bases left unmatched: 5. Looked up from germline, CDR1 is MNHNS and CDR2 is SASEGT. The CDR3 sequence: CASSRRTSGSTDTQYF. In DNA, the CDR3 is TGTGCCAGCAGTCGAAGGACTAGCGGTAGCACAGATACGCAGTATTTT.

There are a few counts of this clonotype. DNA of the CDR3: TGTGCCAGCAACCTTAAGTCAGGGACCCAGTACTTC. This translates into CASNLKSGTQYF. The gene calls are TRBV6-6 and TRBJ2-5; D gene ambiguous. This CDR3 is built from 12 residues. Germline loops: CDR1 MNHNY, CDR2 SVGAGI (reference sequence). Between the trimmed V and J ends, which lost 7 bases and 7 bases, there was a span of 13 bases.

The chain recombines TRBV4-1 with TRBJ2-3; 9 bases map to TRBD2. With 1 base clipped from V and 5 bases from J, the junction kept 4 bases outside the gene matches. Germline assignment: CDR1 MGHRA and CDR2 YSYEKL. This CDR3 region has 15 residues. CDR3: CASSQGRGGRDTQYF. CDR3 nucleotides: TGCGCCAGCAGCCAAGGGCGGGGGGGCCGAGATACGCAGTATTTT.

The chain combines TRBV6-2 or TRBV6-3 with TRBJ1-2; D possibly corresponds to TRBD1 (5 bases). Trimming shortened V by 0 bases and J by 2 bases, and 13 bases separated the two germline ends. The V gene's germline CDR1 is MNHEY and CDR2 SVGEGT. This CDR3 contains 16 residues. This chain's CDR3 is CASSYSSDSLNYGYTF. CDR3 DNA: TGTGCCAGCAGTTACTCTTCCGACAGTCTCAACTATGGCTACACCTTC.

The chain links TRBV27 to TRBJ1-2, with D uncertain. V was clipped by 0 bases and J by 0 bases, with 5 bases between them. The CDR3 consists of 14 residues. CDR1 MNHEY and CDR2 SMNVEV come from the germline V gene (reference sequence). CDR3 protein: CASSLSSTNYGYTF. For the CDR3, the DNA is TGTGCCAGCAGTTTATCCAGTACTAACTATGGCTACACCTTC.

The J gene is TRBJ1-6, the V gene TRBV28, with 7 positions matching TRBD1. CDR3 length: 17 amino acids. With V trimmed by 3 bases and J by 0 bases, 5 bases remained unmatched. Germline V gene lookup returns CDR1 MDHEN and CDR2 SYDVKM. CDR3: CASSFGDSGSYNSPLHF. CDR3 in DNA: TGTGCCAGCAGTTTTGGGGACAGTGGCTCCTATAATTCACCCCTCCACTTT.

The CDR3 protein is CASRKDPTVASGNTIYF. CDR3 sequence (DNA): TGTGCCAGCCGTAAGGACCCGACCGTCGCTTCTGGAAACACCATATATTTT. V and J are TRBV6-2 or TRBV6-3 and TRBJ1-3; D is unresolved. The germline V and J ends were trimmed by 8 bases and 1 base, with 21 bases remaining between them. The CDR3 is made up of 17 amino acids. In germline, CDR1 is MNHEY, CDR2 SVGEGT.

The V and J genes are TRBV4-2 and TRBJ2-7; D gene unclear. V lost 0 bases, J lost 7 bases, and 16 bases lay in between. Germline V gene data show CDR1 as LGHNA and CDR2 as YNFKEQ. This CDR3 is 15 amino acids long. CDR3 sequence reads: CASSQDDQPYNEQYF. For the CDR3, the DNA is TGTGCCAGCAGCCAAGATGATCAGCCCTACAATGAGCAGTACTTC.

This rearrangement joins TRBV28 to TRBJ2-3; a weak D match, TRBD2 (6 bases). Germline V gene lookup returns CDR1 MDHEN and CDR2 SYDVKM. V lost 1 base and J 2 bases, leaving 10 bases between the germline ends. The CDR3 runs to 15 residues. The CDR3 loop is CASSLLGLHTDTQYF. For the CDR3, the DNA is TGTGCCAGCAGTTTATTGGGACTCCACACAGATACGCAGTATTTT.

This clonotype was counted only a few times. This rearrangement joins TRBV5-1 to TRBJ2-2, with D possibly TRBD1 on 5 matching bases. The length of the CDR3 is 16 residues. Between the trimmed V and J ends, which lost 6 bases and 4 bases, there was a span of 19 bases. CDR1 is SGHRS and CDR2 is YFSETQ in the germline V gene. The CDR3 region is CASTSDSPRATGELFF. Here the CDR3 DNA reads TGCGCCAGCACCTCCGATTCCCCCAGGGCCACCGGGGAGCTGTTTTTT.

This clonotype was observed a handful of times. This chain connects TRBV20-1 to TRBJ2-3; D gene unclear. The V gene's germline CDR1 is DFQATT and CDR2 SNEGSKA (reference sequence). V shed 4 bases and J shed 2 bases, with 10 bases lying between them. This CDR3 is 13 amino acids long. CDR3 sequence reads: CSATTRATDTQYF. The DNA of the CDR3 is TGCAGTGCTACTACCCGCGCCACAGATACGCAGTATTTT.

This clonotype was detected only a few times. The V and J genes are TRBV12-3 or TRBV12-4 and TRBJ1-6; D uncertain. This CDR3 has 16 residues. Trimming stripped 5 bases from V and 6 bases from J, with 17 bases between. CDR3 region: CASSNRSTSFNSPLHF. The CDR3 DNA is TGTGCCAGCAGTAACCGGTCGACATCATTTAATTCACCCCTCCACTTT.

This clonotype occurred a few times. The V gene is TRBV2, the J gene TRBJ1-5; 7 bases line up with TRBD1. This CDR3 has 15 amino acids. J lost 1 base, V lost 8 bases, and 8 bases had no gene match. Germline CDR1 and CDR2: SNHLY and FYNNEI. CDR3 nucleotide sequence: TGTGCCAGCCGGGACAGAGGCTTGAGCAATCAGCCCCAGCATTTT. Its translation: CASRDRGLSNQPQHF.

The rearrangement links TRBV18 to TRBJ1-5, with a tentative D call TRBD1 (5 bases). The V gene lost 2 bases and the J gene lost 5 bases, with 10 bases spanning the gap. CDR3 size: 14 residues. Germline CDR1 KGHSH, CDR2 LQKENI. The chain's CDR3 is CASSPFGGDQPQHF. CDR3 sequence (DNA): TGTGCCAGCTCACCATTCGGGGGAGATCAGCCCCAGCATTTT. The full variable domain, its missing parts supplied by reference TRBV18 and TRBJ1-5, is NAGVMQNPRHLVRRRGQEARLRCSPMKGHSHVYWYRQLPEEGLKFMVYLQKENIIDESGMPKERFSAEFPKEGPSILRIQQVVRGDSAAYFCASSPFGGDQPQHFGDGTRLSIL.

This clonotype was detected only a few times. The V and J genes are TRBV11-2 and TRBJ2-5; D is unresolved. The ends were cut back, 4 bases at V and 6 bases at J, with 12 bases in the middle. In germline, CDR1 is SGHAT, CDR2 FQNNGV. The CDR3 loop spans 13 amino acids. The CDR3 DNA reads TGTGCCAGCAGCTACGGCTTTGGAAAGACCCAGTACTTC. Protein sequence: CASSYGFGKTQYF.

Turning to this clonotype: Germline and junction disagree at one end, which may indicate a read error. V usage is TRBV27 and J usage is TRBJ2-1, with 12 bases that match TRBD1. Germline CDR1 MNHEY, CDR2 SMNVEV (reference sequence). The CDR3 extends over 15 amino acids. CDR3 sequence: CTSSLRDRGQVEQFF. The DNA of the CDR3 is TGTACCAGCAGTTTACGGGACAGGGGGCAGGTTGAGCAGTTCTTC.

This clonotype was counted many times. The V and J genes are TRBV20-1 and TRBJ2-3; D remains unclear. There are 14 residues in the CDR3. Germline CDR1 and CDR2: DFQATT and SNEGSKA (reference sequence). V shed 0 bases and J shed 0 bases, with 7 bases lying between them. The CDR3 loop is CSARDYLSTDTQYF. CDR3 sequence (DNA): TGCAGTGCTAGAGACTACCTAAGCACAGATACGCAGTATTTT.

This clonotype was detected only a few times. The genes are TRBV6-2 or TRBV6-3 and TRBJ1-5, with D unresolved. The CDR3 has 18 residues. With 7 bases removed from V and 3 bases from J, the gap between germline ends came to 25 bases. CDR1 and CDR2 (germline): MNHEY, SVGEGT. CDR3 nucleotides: TGTGCCAGCACCTTCAACCGGCCAAAAAGTGGGGACAATCAGCCCCAGCATTTT. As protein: CASTFNRPKSGDNQPQHF.

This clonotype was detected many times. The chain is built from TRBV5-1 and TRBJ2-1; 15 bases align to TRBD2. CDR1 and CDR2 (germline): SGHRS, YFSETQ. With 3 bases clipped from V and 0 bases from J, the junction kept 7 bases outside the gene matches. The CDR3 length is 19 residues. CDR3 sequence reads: CASSSPGLAGGSSYNEQFF. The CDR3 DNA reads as TGCGCCAGCAGCTCGCCGGGACTAGCGGGGGGAAGCTCCTACAATGAGCAGTTCTTC. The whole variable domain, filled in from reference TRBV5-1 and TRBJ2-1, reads KAGVTQTPRYLIKTRGQQVTLSCSPISGHRSVSWYQQTPGQGLQFLFEYFSETQRNKGNFPGRFSGRQFSNSRSEMNVSTLELGDSALYLCASSSPGLAGGSSYNEQFFGPGTRLTVL.

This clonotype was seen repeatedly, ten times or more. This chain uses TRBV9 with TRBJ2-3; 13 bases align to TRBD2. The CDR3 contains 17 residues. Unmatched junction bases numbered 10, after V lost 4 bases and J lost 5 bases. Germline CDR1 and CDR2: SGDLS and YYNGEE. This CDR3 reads CASSPSTSGGAKDTQYF. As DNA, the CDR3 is TGTGCCAGCAGCCCATCCACTAGCGGGGGGGCTAAAGATACGCAGTATTTT.

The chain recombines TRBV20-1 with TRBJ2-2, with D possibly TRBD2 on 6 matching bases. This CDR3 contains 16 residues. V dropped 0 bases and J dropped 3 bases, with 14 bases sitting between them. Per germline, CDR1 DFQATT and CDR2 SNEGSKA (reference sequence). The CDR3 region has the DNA TGCAGTGCTAGAGATGAGGGACTGGTAGACACCGGGGAGCTGTTTTTT. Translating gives CSARDEGLVDTGELFF.

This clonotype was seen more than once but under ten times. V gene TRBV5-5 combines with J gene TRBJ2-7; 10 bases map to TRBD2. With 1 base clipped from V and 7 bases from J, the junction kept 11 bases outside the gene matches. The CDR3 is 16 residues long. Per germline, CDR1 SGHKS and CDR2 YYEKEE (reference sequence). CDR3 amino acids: CASSLLAGDSYNEQYF. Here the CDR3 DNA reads TGTGCCAGCAGCTTGCTAGCGGGGGACTCCTACAATGAGCAGTACTTC.

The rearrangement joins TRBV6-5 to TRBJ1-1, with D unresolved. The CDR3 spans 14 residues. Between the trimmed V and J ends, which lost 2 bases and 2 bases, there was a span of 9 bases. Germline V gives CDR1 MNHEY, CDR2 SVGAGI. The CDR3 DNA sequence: TGTGCCAGCAGTTACGCGTCAGTCAACACTGAAGCTTTCTTT. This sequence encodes CASSYASVNTEAFF.

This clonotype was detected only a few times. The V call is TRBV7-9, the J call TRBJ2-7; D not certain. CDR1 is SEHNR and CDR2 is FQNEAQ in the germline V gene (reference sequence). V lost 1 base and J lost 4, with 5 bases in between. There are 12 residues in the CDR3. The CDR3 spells CASSLEMYEQYF. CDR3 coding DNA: TGTGCCAGCAGCTTAGAAATGTACGAGCAGTACTTC.

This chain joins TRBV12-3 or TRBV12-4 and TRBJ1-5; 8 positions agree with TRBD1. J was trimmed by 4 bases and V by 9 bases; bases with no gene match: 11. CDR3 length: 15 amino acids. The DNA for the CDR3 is TGTGCCAGAAGCTCCGGGACAGGCGGGAATCAGCCCCAGCATTTT. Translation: CARSSGTGGNQPQHF.